Shown below are 4 T cell receptor beta chains from a single sample sequenced in a study of PD-L1 blockade in urothelial cancer. This sample's time point: pretreatment peripheral blood. Generated by immunoSEQ multiplex PCR, the TCRdb table keeps only in-frame clones and is missing some. The sample carries over 75,000 clones, around 89% recorded once. Sequencing used PBMCs, obtained around atezolizumab (anti-PD-L1) treatment. The receptors come from a woman older than 75 with urothelial cancer.

V is TRBV15 and J is TRBJ1-2; tentative D call: TRBD1 (6 bases). Germline V gene sequence: CDR1 LNHNV, CDR2 YYDKDF (reference sequence). V lost 1 base, J lost 7 bases, and 13 bases lay in between. The CDR3 is 14 amino acids. The CDR3 DNA reads TGTGCCACCAGCAGAGTTGAGGGGGTTGGTGGCTACACCTTC. Translated: CATSRVEGVGGYTF.

The chain has TRBV2 and TRBJ2-7; maybe TRBD2 (7 bases). The CDR3 loop spans 14 amino acids. From germline, CDR1 is SNHLY and CDR2 FYNNEI. Trimming cost V 1 base and J 5 bases, with 12 bases left between them. CDR3 sequence (DNA): TGTGCCAGCAGTGAAGAAAGGGGGGGGGACGAGCAGTACTTC. Translating it yields CASSEERGGDEQYF.

The genes are TRBV9 and TRBJ2-7, with 9 positions matching TRBD2. This CDR3 spans 15 amino acids. Germline loops: CDR1 SGDLS, CDR2 YYNGEE. Trimming took 0 bases from V and 2 from J; bases not matched to a gene: 3. In DNA, the CDR3 is TGTGCCAGCAGCGTAGTAGCGGGAGATACCTACGAGCAGTACTTC. This gives the protein CASSVVAGDTYEQYF.

This clone was found once. V and J are TRBV7-2 and TRBJ1-5; no reliable D call. The V gene's germline CDR1 is SGHTA and CDR2 FQGNSA. Trimming left V 5 bases short and J 2 bases short, with 7 bases between. This CDR3 is built from 13 residues. For the CDR3, the DNA is TGTGCCAGCAGCCGGGGAGGCAATCAGCCCCAGCATTTT. It encodes CASSRGGNQPQHF.